The 15 T cell receptor beta chains reported below all come from one sample, sequenced in a study of blood T cell repertoires in COVID-19. TCRdb keeps only in-frame clones here, not all; method: immunoSEQ multiplex PCR. In the table there are approximately 31,000 clones, roughly nine tenths of which are singletons. The specimen was peripheral blood. The receptors come from a human donor in a cohort sampled during active COVID-19.

The chain combines TRBV24-1 with TRBJ1-5, with D maybe TRBD1 (5 bases). This CDR3 is built from 16 residues. CDR1 and CDR2 from the germline V gene are KGHDR and SFDVKD. V lost 5 bases to trimming and J lost 1 base, with 14 bases between them. The CDR3 reads CATSGVDGASNQPQHF. CDR3 DNA sequence: TGTGCCACCAGTGGCGTCGATGGGGCGAGCAATCAGCCCCAGCATTTT.

This chain uses TRBV25-1 with TRBJ1-4; the match to TRBD1 covers 8 bases. Looked up from germline, CDR1 is MGHDK and CDR2 is SYGVNS. This CDR3 has 12 amino acids. Losses at the gene ends were 10 bases for V and 7 bases for J; bases not matched to a gene: 5. CDR3 loop: CATLDRAEKLFF. DNA for the CDR3: TGTGCCACCCTGGACAGGGCTGAAAAACTGTTTTTT.

The V call is TRBV5-1, the J call TRBJ2-2; 9 nucleotides match TRBD2. The length of the CDR3 is 16 residues. The junction had 6 bases not matched to a gene; V was cut back by 4 bases and J by 2 bases. Germline V CDR1 and CDR2: SGHRS, YFSETQ. The CDR3 DNA follows: TGCGCCAGCAGCGGGGCTAGCGGGGATAACACCGGGGAGCTGTTTTTT. It yields the protein CASSGASGDNTGELFF.

The DNA for the CDR3 is TGTGCCAGCAGACGGGACAGTCCCGGTAACTATGGCTACACCTTC. Residues: CASRRDSPGNYGYTF. V gene TRBV19 combines with J gene TRBJ1-2, with TRBD1 matching over 7 bases. The CDR3 is made up of 15 amino acids. Trimming removed 9 bases from V and 1 base from J; junction bases left unmatched: 11. Per germline, CDR1 LNHDA and CDR2 SQIVND (reference sequence).

This chain joins TRBV10-3 and TRBJ2-1; 10 nucleotides match TRBD2. V shed 3 bases and J 5 bases; nucleotides not matched to a gene: 7. Germline assignment: CDR1 ENHRY and CDR2 SYGVKD. The CDR3 covers 16 residues. The CDR3 DNA follows: TGTGCCATCAGTGACTTCTCCAGCGGGAGGGACAATGAGCAGTTCTTC. Translating it yields CAISDFSSGRDNEQFF.

V usage is TRBV6-1 and J usage is TRBJ2-2; TRBD2 agrees at 7 bases. J lost 8 bases, V lost 2 bases, and 11 bases had no gene match. In germline, CDR1 is MNHNS, CDR2 SASEGT. The CDR3 sequence is 16 residues long. The CDR3: CASSEWLAGVAGELFF. The CDR3 region has the DNA TGTGCCAGCAGTGAATGGTTGGCGGGAGTGGCGGGGGAGCTGTTTTTT.

J is TRBJ2-7 and V is TRBV7-9; TRBD1 agrees at 7 bases. The CDR3 covers 14 residues. The germline CDR1 and CDR2 sequences are SEHNR and FQNEAQ (reference sequence). The junction had 8 bases not matched to a gene; V was cut back by 5 bases and J by 4 bases. DNA of the CDR3: TGTGCCAGCAGCCCACCGGGACAGAGTTACGAGCAGTACTTC. Its translation is CASSPPGQSYEQYF.

The rearrangement joins TRBV27 to TRBJ2-1; D ambiguous. The CDR3 runs to 14 residues. V lost 7 bases to trimming and J lost 4 bases, with 14 bases between them. The germline V gene encodes CDR1 MNHEY and CDR2 SMNVEV (reference sequence). The CDR3 is CASTERGRYNEQFF. In DNA, the CDR3 is TGTGCCAGCACCGAGCGAGGCAGATACAATGAGCAGTTCTTC.

This clone was counted a single time. The chain joins TRBV5-4 to TRBJ2-1; TRBD2 agrees at 9 bases. V shed 2 bases, J shed 5 bases, and the junction held 5 bases outside the gene matches. The CDR3 is 15 residues long. The V gene's germline CDR1 is SGHNT and CDR2 YYREEE (reference sequence). This CDR3 is CASSFGLALNNEQFF. The CDR3 DNA reads TGTGCCAGCAGCTTCGGACTAGCGCTGAACAATGAGCAGTTCTTC.

This clone appeared a single time. V is TRBV6-1 and J is TRBJ1-1; D might be TRBD1 (5 bases). The CDR3 consists of 12 residues. V gave up 2 bases and J gave up 10 bases, with 11 bases separating them. The germline V gene has CDR1 MNHNS and CDR2 SASEGT. The CDR3 spells CASSEKGWLAFF. The CDR3 DNA follows: TGTGCCAGCAGTGAAAAGGGGTGGTTAGCTTTCTTT.

J is TRBJ1-5 and V is TRBV10-3, with a weak D call TRBD1 (6 bases). Germline V lookup: CDR1 ENHRY, CDR2 SYGVKD. The CDR3 runs to 22 residues. Trimming removed 2 bases from V and 0 bases from J, with 29 bases in between. The CDR3 here is CAISEAAVGGHPGGNSNQPQHF. In nucleotides, the CDR3 is TGTGCCATCAGTGAGGCGGCGGTGGGGGGGCACCCGGGCGGGAATAGCAATCAGCCCCAGCATTTT.

The V gene is TRBV7-2, the J gene TRBJ2-6, with D possibly matching TRBD2 (6 bases). CDR1 and CDR2 (germline): SGHTA, FQGNSA. The CDR3 sequence is 15 residues long. Between the trimmed V and J ends, which lost 4 bases and 0 bases, there was a span of 7 bases. This chain's CDR3 is CASSSGGSGANVLTF. As DNA, the CDR3 is TGTGCCAGCAGCTCCGGGGGCTCTGGGGCCAACGTCCTGACTTTC.

The chain joins TRBV6-6 to TRBJ1-4; 7 nucleotides align to TRBD1. The CDR3 runs 14 residues. The J segment lost 4 bases and the V segment lost 5 bases, leaving 4 bases of the junction unmatched. Germline CDR1 and CDR2: MNHNY and SVGAGI (reference sequence). CDR3 DNA sequence: TGTGCCAGCAGTCCTGGGACAGATAATGAAAAACTGTTTTTT. It codes for CASSPGTDNEKLFF.

The chain links TRBV6-5 to TRBJ2-7; D possibly corresponds to TRBD1 (5 bases). Germline V gene sequence: CDR1 MNHEY, CDR2 SVGAGI. The CDR3 is 13 amino acids. Trimming took 5 bases from V and 2 from J, leaving 10 bases between them. The chain's CDR3 is CASSISGTYEQYF. The CDR3 region has the DNA TGTGCCAGCAGTATTTCAGGGACCTACGAGCAGTACTTC.

This clone rates as medium-sized. J is TRBJ2-4 and V is TRBV4-2, with 7 bases aligning to TRBD2. The germline V gene encodes CDR1 LGHNA and CDR2 YNFKEQ. Germline trimming cut 0 bases from V and 5 bases from J; bases unmatched to any gene: 16. The CDR3 has 19 residues. The CDR3, as DNA: TGTGCCAGCAGCCAAGATCCCTCGACCAACTGGGGGGGGGAAAACATTCAGTACTTC. Translating gives CASSQDPSTNWGGENIQYF.